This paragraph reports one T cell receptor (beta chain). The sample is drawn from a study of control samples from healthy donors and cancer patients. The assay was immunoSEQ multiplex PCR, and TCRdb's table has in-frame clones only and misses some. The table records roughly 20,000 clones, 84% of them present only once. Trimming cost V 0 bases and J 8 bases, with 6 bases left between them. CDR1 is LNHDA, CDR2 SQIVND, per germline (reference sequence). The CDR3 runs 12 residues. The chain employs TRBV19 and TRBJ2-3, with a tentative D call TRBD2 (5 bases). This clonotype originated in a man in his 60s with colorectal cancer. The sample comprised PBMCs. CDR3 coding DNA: TGTGCCAGTAGTATAGAAGGAGGTACGCAGTATTTT. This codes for CASSIEGGTQYF.